This T cell receptor beta chain came from a study of cytomegalovirus exposure and HLA in healthy donors. Study-level background: An earlier analysis found some 100 million unique TCR beta sequences from approximately 190 million T cells.

General study findings and limits: The availability of immune exposure information extended only to CMV serostatus. A previous analysis found most TCR beta V segments productive roughly 90% or roughly 30% of the time.

PCR used 60 Vbeta primers and 13 Jbeta primers. Produced via immunoSEQ multiplex PCR; TCRdb's table is partial and in-frame only. The sample lists 120,000 to 150,000 clones, over 60% seen once, with around 3% in the top ten. V gave up 2 bases and J gave up 2 bases, with 19 bases separating them. Germline CDR1 and CDR2: WNHNN and SYGVQD (reference sequence). The CDR3 length is 18 residues. Turning to this clone: Its antigen remains unidentified.

The TCR was taken from a man aged 35 to 55 in good health and CMV-seropositive. The chain uses TRBV10-1 and TRBJ2-4; the D gene is possibly TRBD2 (5 bases). Specimen: PBMCs. CDR3 DNA sequence: TGCGCCAGCAGTGAGGGCCTTGGACTCTCCACCACCAAAAACATTCAGTACTTC. The encoded protein is CASSEGLGLSTTKNIQYF.